Each of the 10 T cell receptor beta chains below was sequenced from the same sample in a study of identical twins. In TCRdb, the 5' RACE reads were re-called with MiXCR into one record per CDR3 protein. The repertoire holds 1.5 million to 2 million distinct CDR3 sequences, with under 35% as singletons. Input material: cord blood. Receptors originate from a newborn girl in good health.

This clonotype turned up a few times. The V call is TRBV27, the J call TRBJ1-5, with a weak D call TRBD1 (5 bases). The V end lost 2 bases, the J end lost 0 bases, and 14 bases lay between the germline ends. Germline loops: CDR1 MNHEY, CDR2 SMNVEV (reference sequence). This CDR3 region has 17 residues. Here the CDR3 reads CASSLKVGTDSNQPQHF. The CDR3 DNA sequence: TGTGCCAGCAGTTTAAAAGTGGGGACGGATAGCAATCAGCCCCAGCATTTT.

About this clonotype itself: One junction end does not reproduce the germline sequence, and a read error may be involved. The V call is TRBV7-9, the J call TRBJ1-1, with unresolved D. CDR3 length equals 11 residues. Germline V CDR1 and CDR2: SEHNR, FQNEAQ (reference sequence). The CDR3 sequence: CSSSLGSEAFF. CDR3 sequence (DNA): TGTTCCAGCAGCTTAGGCAGTGAAGCTTTCTTT.

The V and J genes are TRBV9 and TRBJ2-5, with D maybe TRBD1 (5 bases). V dropped 2 bases and J dropped 5 bases, with 7 bases sitting between them. CDR1 is SGDLS and CDR2 is YYNGEE in the germline V gene. The CDR3 totals 12 residues. CDR3: CASSVGAETQYF. The CDR3 region has the DNA TGTGCCAGCAGCGTTGGGGCGGAGACCCAGTACTTC.

This clonotype was recorded at least ten times. The J gene is TRBJ1-2, the V gene TRBV29-1; D uncertain. CDR3 length equals 15 residues. Trimming removed 6 bases at V and 0 bases at J, with 17 bases between. Germline CDR1 and CDR2: SQVTM and ANQGSEA. This CDR3 is CSVPARGRANYGYTF. The CDR3 DNA reads TGCAGCGTCCCAGCGCGGGGAAGAGCTAACTATGGCTACACCTTC.

As to this clonotype: An end of the junction does not agree with germline; a read error may underlie this. The V call is TRBV20-1, the J call TRBJ2-3, with TRBD1 matching 7 bases. Germline CDR1 reads DFQATT; CDR2 reads SNEGSKA (reference sequence). This CDR3 contains 14 residues. CDR3 in amino acids: CSAGEGATTDTQYF. CDR3 nucleotides: TGCAGTGCTGGAGAGGGGGCCACCACAGATACGCAGTATTTT.

This chain connects TRBV20-1 to TRBJ2-3; unclear D gene. This CDR3 contains 14 residues. Trimming took off 1 base at V and 2 bases at J, with 10 bases between the two ends. Germline V gene sequence: CDR1 DFQATT, CDR2 SNEGSKA (reference sequence). CDR3: CSARVPPYTDTQYF. The CDR3 DNA follows: TGCAGTGCTAGAGTCCCGCCCTACACAGATACGCAGTATTTT.

Points on this clonotype: The junction departs from the called germline gene at one end, perhaps through a read error. This chain links TRBV20-1 with TRBJ2-7; D is unclear. Germline CDR1 and CDR2: DFQATT and SNEGSKA (reference sequence). The CDR3 length is 13 residues. DNA for the CDR3: TGCAGTGCTGGAGACTTATTCCGCTACGAGCAGTACTTC. Protein sequence: CSAGDLFRYEQYF.

The CDR3 sequence: CASSPGLADWGEQFF. In nucleotides, the CDR3 is TGTGCCAGCAGCCCGGGACTAGCGGACTGGGGTGAGCAGTTCTTC. The chain joins TRBV3-1 to TRBJ2-1; 11 positions agree with TRBD2. The V segment lost 4 bases and the J segment 9 bases; nucleotides outside the gene matches: 8. The germline V gene has CDR1 LGHDT and CDR2 YNNKEL (reference sequence). The CDR3 is made up of 15 amino acids.

A few counts support this clonotype. V and J are TRBV6-2 or TRBV6-3 and TRBJ2-7; maybe TRBD2 (5 bases). V dropped 5 bases and J dropped 5 bases, with 16 bases sitting between them. CDR3 length: 14 amino acids. Germline loops: CDR1 MNHEY, CDR2 SVGEGT. In nucleotides, the CDR3 is TGTGCCAGCAGTAAGCACTTACGGGAACACGAGCAGTACTTC. It is translated as CASSKHLREHEQYF.

V is TRBV12-3 or TRBV12-4 and J is TRBJ2-7; D gene ambiguous. The end of the DNA is better explained by TRBJ2-4, so the J call may be wrong. The CDR3 runs 16 residues. CDR3 in amino acids: CASSSAPPQDKNIQYF. The CDR3 DNA reads as TGTGCCAGCAGTTCCGCCCCCCCGCAGGACAAAAACATTCAGTACTTC.